This T cell receptor beta chain stems from a study of shared clonotypes between healthy human individuals. Some clones are missing from TCRdb's copy, which holds only in-frame ones; the method was immunoSEQ multiplex PCR. The data contain approximately 2,000,000 clones, 93% of them singletons. V gave up 1 base and J gave up 1 base, with 3 bases separating them. The CDR3 sequence is 13 residues long. The germline V gene has CDR1 SGDLS and CDR2 YYNGEE. This clone was counted a few times. As defined, naive CD8 cells were CD45RO-negative and positively selected for CCR7, with terminally differentiated effector memory CD45RA+ cells excluded.

V usage is TRBV9 and J usage is TRBJ1-5; D remains unclear. The specimen sequenced was naive CD8+ T cells from PBMCs. This receptor was obtained from a young man in good health. Some clones in this sample may be carry-over from other donors' samples. The DNA of the CDR3 is TGTGCCAGCAGCGTATGGAGCAATCAGCCCCAGCATTTT. Translation: CASSVWSNQPQHF.